What follows are 24 T cell receptor beta chains derived from one specimen sequenced in a study of blood T cell repertoires in COVID-19. Sequencing was performed with immunoSEQ multiplex PCR; in TCRdb, only in-frame clones are kept and a portion is missing. The sample holds roughly 34,000 clones, approximately 91% seen once. The sequencing sample was made of peripheral blood. These receptors originate from a woman of 80 years or more with active or convalescent COVID-19.

The chain carries TRBV21-1 and TRBJ2-2; TRBD2 is the table's D call and was not checked against the DNA. TRBV21-1 is termed a pseudogene. The CDR3 is made up of 14 amino acids. CDR3 amino acids: CASSKAGSHPELFF. The CDR3 nucleotides are TGTGCCAGCAGCAAAGCAGGGAGCCACCCGGAGCTGTTTTTT.

The CDR3 region is CASRPDRVSDTQYF. The CDR3 DNA is TGTGCCAGCAGACCAGACAGGGTCTCAGATACGCAGTATTTT. This sequence joins TRBV6-5 and TRBJ2-3, with 7 nucleotides matching TRBD1. The CDR3 has 14 residues. Trimming cost V 6 bases and J 4 bases; bases outside gene matches: 7. Germline V gene data show CDR1 as MNHEY and CDR2 as SVGAGI.

This sequence joins TRBV18 and TRBJ2-2; D might be TRBD2 (5 bases). Germline V CDR1 and CDR2: KGHSH, LQKENI. The V gene lost 3 bases and the J gene lost 4 bases, with 6 bases spanning the gap. The CDR3 extends over 13 amino acids. The CDR3 here is CASSPEATGELFF. For the CDR3, the DNA is TGTGCCAGCTCACCGGAGGCCACCGGGGAGCTGTTTTTT.

The CDR3 protein is CASRASTDTQYF. Here the CDR3 DNA reads TGTGCCAGCAGGGCTAGCACAGATACGCAGTATTTT. The chain combines TRBV5-6 with TRBJ2-3; no definite D call. Germline CDR1 SGHDT, CDR2 YYEEEE. V lost 5 bases, J lost 0 bases, and 4 bases lay in between. This CDR3 is built from 12 residues.

V is TRBV7-6 and J is TRBJ2-7, with 7 positions matching TRBD1. V trimming: 5 bases; J trimming: 5 bases; junction bases outside the gene matches: 12. The CDR3 contains 15 residues. Germline loops: CDR1 SGHVS, CDR2 FNYEAQ. The CDR3 sequence is CASSPRRGLSNEQYF. CDR3 DNA sequence: TGTGCCAGCAGCCCACGAAGGGGGCTAAGCAACGAGCAGTACTTC.

This clone was seen only once. J is TRBJ2-5 and V is TRBV5-1, with 10 bases lining up with TRBD2. CDR1 and CDR2 (germline): SGHRS, YFSETQ. The V and J ends lost 6 bases and 4 bases, in that order; junction bases with no gene match: 24. This CDR3 contains 20 residues. The CDR3 region has the DNA TGCGCCAGCACCAGAGATATACCGGGACTAGCGCCTCAAAGGGGAGAGACCCAGTACTTC. Amino acids: CASTRDIPGLAPQRGETQYF.

This chain links TRBV7-3 with TRBJ2-3; D not certain. V dropped 4 bases and J dropped 6 bases, with 5 bases sitting between them. The CDR3 is 11 amino acids. Germline V CDR1 and CDR2: SGHTA, FQGTGA. CDR3 sequence reads: CASSSADTQYF. CDR3 nucleotides: TGTGCCAGCAGCTCCGCGGATACGCAGTATTTT.

The chain has TRBV28 and TRBJ1-6; tentative D call: TRBD1 (6 bases). Germline values: CDR1 MDHEN, CDR2 SYDVKM. Deletions cut 6 bases from V and 4 bases from J, with 10 bases between. This CDR3 is built from 14 residues. The CDR3 protein is CASSRTAYNSPLHF. DNA for the CDR3: TGTGCCAGCAGCAGGACAGCTTATAATTCACCCCTCCACTTT. The variable domain in full, with the rest retrieved from reference TRBV28 and TRBJ1-6, is DVKVTQSSRYLVKRTGEKVFLECVQDMDHENMFWYRQDPGLGLRLIYFSYDVKMKEKGDIPEGYSVSREKKERFSLILESASTNQTSMYLCASSRTAYNSPLHFGNGTRLTVT.

V usage is TRBV3-1 (or the pseudogene TRBV3-2) and J usage is TRBJ2-1; 10 bases are shared with TRBD2. The CDR3 is 15 residues long. CDR1 and CDR2 (germline): LGHDT, YNNKEL (reference sequence). After removal of 5 bases from V and 2 bases from J, the junction contained 3 bases not matched to a gene. The CDR3 DNA follows: TGTGCCAGCAGCTATAGCGGGGGGCCCTACAATGAGCAGTTCTTC. As protein: CASSYSGGPYNEQFF.

This chain joins TRBV7-9 and TRBJ2-7, with a tentative D call TRBD1 (5 bases). CDR1 is SEHNR and CDR2 is FQNEAQ in the germline V gene (reference sequence). CDR3 length: 15 amino acids. Trimming left V 2 bases short and J 1 base short, with 12 bases between. The CDR3 bases are TGTGCCAGCAGCTTAATCAGGGCAGGGTCCTACGAGCAGTACTTC. Translation gives CASSLIRAGSYEQYF.

The chain joins TRBV2 to TRBJ1-1; tentative D call: TRBD1 (6 bases). The CDR3 runs 17 residues. CDR1 is SNHLY, CDR2 FYNNEI, per germline. Trimming shortened V by 8 bases and J by 4 bases, and 26 bases separated the two germline ends. CDR3 nucleotides: TGTGCCAGCCAAGGCACGTGGGCAGGGGCTGTTGGCACTGAAGCTTTCTTT. It is translated as CASQGTWAGAVGTEAFF.

The CDR3 DNA reads as TGTGCCATCACGGATAGGGAGACCTATGGCTACACCTTC. It encodes CAITDRETYGYTF. The rearrangement joins TRBV10-3 to TRBJ1-2; no definite D call. The germline CDR1 and CDR2 sequences are ENHRY and SYGVKD. Trimming left V 7 bases short and J 4 bases short, with 13 bases between. There are 13 residues in the CDR3.

The rearrangement joins TRBV29-1 to TRBJ1-2, with TRBD1 matching 8 bases. The J segment lost 7 bases and the V segment lost 0 bases, leaving 7 bases of the junction unmatched. This CDR3 is 14 amino acids long. CDR1 and CDR2 from the germline V gene are SQVTM and ANQGSEA. CDR3 sequence reads: CSVEESRGRGGYTF. The CDR3 DNA sequence: TGCAGCGTTGAAGAAAGCAGGGGGCGCGGTGGCTACACCTTC.

This clone was found once. The CDR3 region has the DNA TGTGCCAGCAGCTTCGGGACAGGTCCTGGCTACACCTTC. Translation: CASSFGTGPGYTF. The rearrangement links TRBV7-9 to TRBJ1-2, with TRBD1 identical over 8 bases. V lost 3 bases, J lost 7 bases, and 4 bases stayed unmatched. Germline V CDR1 and CDR2: SEHNR, FQNEAQ (reference sequence). The CDR3 consists of 13 residues.

This clone showed up just a few times. The chain is built from TRBV18 and TRBJ2-7; 9 positions agree with TRBD1. The CDR3 runs 15 residues. V trimming: 3 bases; J trimming: 4 bases; junction bases outside the gene matches: 7. CDR1 KGHSH and CDR2 LQKENI come from the germline V gene. CDR3: CASSPRRQGVYEQYF. CDR3 DNA sequence: TGTGCCAGCTCACCTAGGAGACAGGGGGTATACGAGCAGTACTTC.

The chain joins TRBV18 to TRBJ2-5, with a weak D call TRBD1 (6 bases). The V end lost 3 bases, the J end lost 6 bases, and 11 bases lay between the germline ends. This CDR3 spans 13 amino acids. The V gene's germline CDR1 is KGHSH and CDR2 LQKENI. CDR3: CASSPQQGQTQYF. The CDR3 region has the DNA TGTGCCAGCTCACCCCAACAGGGACAGACCCAGTACTTC.

The V call is TRBV9, the J call TRBJ1-1; D is perhaps TRBD1 (6 bases). Looked up from germline, CDR1 is SGDLS and CDR2 is YYNGEE. CDR3 size: 15 residues. The germline V and J ends were trimmed by 3 bases and 3 bases, with 15 bases remaining between them. The CDR3, as DNA: TGTGCCAGCAGCGGTGGATTGGGGGCGCACACTGAAGCTTTCTTT. This sequence encodes CASSGGLGAHTEAFF. Supplemented by reference TRBV9 and TRBJ1-1, the full variable domain reads DSGVTQTPKHLITATGQRVTLRCSPRSGDLSVYWYQQSLDQGLQFLIQYYNGEERAKGNILERFSAQQFPDLHSELNLSSLELGDSALYFCASSGGLGAHTEAFFGQGTRLTVV.

The chain recombines TRBV29-1 with TRBJ1-4; D is unresolved. Between the trimmed V and J ends, which lost 6 bases and 0 bases, there was a span of 20 bases. Germline V gives CDR1 SQVTM, CDR2 ANQGSEA. The CDR3 contains 17 residues. DNA of the CDR3: TGCAGCGTGGCCGGGGTGAAGGAAGGCGCAACTAATGAAAAACTGTTTTTT. This gives the protein CSVAGVKEGATNEKLFF.

The chain has TRBV27 and TRBJ1-6, with 8 bases matching TRBD1. The germline V gene encodes CDR1 MNHEY and CDR2 SMNVEV (reference sequence). The CDR3 spans 16 residues. V lost 1 base, J lost 8 bases, and 7 bases stayed unmatched. Written as DNA, the CDR3 is TGTGCCAGCAGTTTATTGGGACAGGCGGGTGATTCACCCCTCCACTTT. Protein product: CASSLLGQAGDSPLHF.

The CDR3 coding sequence is TGTGCCAGCACCTTGGGACAGCCAACTGATAGCAATCAGCCCCAGCATTTT. This translates into CASTLGQPTDSNQPQHF. The chain links TRBV21-1 to TRBJ1-5; whether TRBD1, the table's D call, matches the DNA was not checked. TRBV21-1 is marked as a pseudogene. This CDR3 comprises 17 residues.

The rearrangement joins TRBV19 to TRBJ1-1; 8 bases align to TRBD1. Germline V gives CDR1 LNHDA, CDR2 SQIVND (reference sequence). This CDR3 has 14 amino acids. Trimming cost V 5 bases and J 2 bases; bases outside gene matches: 4. In DNA, the CDR3 is TGTGCCAGTAGTGTGACAGGGGTAAACACTGAAGCTTTCTTT. Protein product: CASSVTGVNTEAFF.

This chain links TRBV2 with TRBJ1-2, with 9 positions matching TRBD1. The V gene end was trimmed by 5 bases and the J gene end by 5 bases; junction bases not matched to a gene: 6. Germline values: CDR1 SNHLY, CDR2 FYNNEI. This CDR3 region has 14 residues. CDR3: CASSRDREIYGYTF. The DNA for the CDR3 is TGTGCCAGCAGTAGGGACAGGGAGATTTATGGCTACACCTTC.

The rearrangement joins TRBV6-5 to TRBJ2-1; TRBD2 matches 13 bases. J gave up 6 bases and V 4 bases, and 6 bases lay outside the gene matches. This CDR3 region has 16 residues. Germline V lookup: CDR1 MNHEY, CDR2 SVGAGI. The CDR3: CASSFQLAGGPNEQFF. In DNA form, the CDR3 reads TGTGCCAGCAGTTTCCAACTAGCGGGGGGGCCCAATGAGCAGTTCTTC.

This chain links TRBV6-6 with TRBJ2-1, with D maybe TRBD2 (5 bases). The CDR3 has 15 residues. The germline V gene has CDR1 MNHNY and CDR2 SVGAGI (reference sequence). V lost 0 bases, J lost 5 bases, and 11 bases lay in between. The CDR3 protein is CASSYSGVRNNEQFF. In DNA form, the CDR3 reads TGTGCCAGCAGTTACTCCGGGGTGCGGAACAATGAGCAGTTCTTC.